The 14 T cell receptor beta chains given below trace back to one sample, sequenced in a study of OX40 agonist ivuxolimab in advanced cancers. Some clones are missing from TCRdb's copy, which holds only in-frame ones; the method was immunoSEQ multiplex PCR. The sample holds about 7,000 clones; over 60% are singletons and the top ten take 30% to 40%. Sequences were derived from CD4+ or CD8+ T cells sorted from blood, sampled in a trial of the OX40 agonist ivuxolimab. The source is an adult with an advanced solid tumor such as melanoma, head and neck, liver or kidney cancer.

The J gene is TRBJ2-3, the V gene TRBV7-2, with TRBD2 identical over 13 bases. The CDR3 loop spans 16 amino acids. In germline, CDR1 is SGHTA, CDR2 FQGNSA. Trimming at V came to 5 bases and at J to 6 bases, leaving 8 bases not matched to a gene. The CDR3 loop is CASSPRLAGGVDTQYF. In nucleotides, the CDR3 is TGTGCCAGCAGCCCCCGACTAGCGGGAGGAGTGGATACGCAGTATTTT. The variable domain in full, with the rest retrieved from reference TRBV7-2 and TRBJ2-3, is GAGVSQSPSNKVTEKGKDVELRCDPISGHTALYWYRQSLGQGLEFLIYFQGNSAPDKSGLPSDRFSAERTGGSVSTLTIQRTQQEDSAVYLCASSPRLAGGVDTQYFGPGTRLTVL.

The CDR3 DNA reads TGTGCCAGCAGCCCAACCCACTTGACCCAGTACTTC. It is translated as CASSPTHLTQYF. V is TRBV9 and J is TRBJ2-5; D uncertain. The CDR3 has 12 residues. V dropped 4 bases and J dropped 7 bases, with 11 bases sitting between them. Germline V CDR1 and CDR2: SGDLS, YYNGEE.

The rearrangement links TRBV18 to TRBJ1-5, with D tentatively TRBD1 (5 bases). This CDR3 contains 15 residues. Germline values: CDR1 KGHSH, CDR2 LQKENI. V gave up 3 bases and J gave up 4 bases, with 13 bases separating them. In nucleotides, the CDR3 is TGTGCCAGCTCACCTGGGACCATCACGAATCAGCCCCAGCATTTT. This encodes CASSPGTITNQPQHF.

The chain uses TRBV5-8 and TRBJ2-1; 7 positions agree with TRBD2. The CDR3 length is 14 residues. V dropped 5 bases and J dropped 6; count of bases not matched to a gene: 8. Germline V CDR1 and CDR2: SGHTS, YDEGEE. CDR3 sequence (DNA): TGTGCCAGCAGTACAGGAAGCGGGACCAATGAGCAGTTCTTC. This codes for CASSTGSGTNEQFF.

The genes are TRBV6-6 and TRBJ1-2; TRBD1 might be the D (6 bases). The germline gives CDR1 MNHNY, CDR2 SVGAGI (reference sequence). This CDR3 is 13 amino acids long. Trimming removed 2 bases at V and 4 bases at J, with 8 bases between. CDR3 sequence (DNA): TGTGCCAGCAGTTACACAGGGCTCTATGGCTACACCTTC. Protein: CASSYTGLYGYTF.

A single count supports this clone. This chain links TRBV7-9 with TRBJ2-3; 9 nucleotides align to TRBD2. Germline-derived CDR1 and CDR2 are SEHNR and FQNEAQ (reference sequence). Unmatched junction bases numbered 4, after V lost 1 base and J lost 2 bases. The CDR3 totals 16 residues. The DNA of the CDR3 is TGTGCCAGCAGCTTAGTGGCGGGAGGGATCACAGATACGCAGTATTTT. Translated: CASSLVAGGITDTQYF.

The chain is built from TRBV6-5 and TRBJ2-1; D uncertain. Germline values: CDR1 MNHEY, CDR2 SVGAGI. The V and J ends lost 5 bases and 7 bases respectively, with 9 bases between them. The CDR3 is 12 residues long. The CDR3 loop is CASSPTENEQFF. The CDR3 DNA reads TGTGCCAGCAGTCCCACCGAGAATGAGCAGTTCTTC.

CDR3 residues: CASSTGTGYEQYF. As DNA, the CDR3 is TGTGCCAGCAGCACAGGGACAGGCTACGAGCAGTACTTC. The V gene is TRBV9, the J gene TRBJ2-5; 8 nucleotides agree with TRBD1. The J call may be incorrect, as the DNA end agrees better with TRBJ2-7. Germline assignment: CDR1 SGDLS and CDR2 YYNGEE. This CDR3 comprises 13 residues.

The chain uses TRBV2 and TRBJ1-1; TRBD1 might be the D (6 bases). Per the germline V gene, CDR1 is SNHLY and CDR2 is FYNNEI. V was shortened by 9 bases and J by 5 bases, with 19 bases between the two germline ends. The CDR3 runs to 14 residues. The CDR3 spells CARGKGGRGTEAFF. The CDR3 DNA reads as TGTGCCAGAGGGAAAGGGGGTCGGGGGACTGAAGCTTTCTTT.

The CDR3 bases are TGTGCCAGCAGTGTCGGGATGGGTGGCTACACCTTC. Translating it yields CASSVGMGGYTF. The chain carries TRBV6-1 and TRBJ1-2, with D unclear. Germline V gives CDR1 MNHNS, CDR2 SASEGT. V was cut by 4 bases and J by 7 bases, with 10 bases left in between. This CDR3 has 12 residues.

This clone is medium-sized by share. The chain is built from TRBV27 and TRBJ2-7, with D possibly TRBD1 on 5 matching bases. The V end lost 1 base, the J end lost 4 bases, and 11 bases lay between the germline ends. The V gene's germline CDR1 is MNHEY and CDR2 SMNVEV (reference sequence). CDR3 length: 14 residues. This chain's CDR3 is CASSLWQGGYEQYF. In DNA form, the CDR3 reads TGTGCCAGCAGTTTATGGCAGGGTGGTTACGAGCAGTACTTC.

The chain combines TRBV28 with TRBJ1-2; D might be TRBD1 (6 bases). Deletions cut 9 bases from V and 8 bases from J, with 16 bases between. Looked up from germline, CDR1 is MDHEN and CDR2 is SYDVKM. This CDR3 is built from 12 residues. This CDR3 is CASATGTVGYTF. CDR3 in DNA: TGTGCCAGTGCCACAGGGACGGTAGGCTACACCTTC.

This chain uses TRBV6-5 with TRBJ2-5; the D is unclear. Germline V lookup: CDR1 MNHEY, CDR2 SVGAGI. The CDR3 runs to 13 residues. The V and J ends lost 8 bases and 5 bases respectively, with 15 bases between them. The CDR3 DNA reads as TGTGCCAGCGTCGCAGAGCCGGAGGAGACCCAGTACTTC. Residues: CASVAEPEETQYF.

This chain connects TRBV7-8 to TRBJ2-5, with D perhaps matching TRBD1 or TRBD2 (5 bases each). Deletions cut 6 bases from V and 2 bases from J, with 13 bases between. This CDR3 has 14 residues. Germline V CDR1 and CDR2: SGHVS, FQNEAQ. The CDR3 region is CASRTGTDQETQYF. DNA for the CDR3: TGTGCCAGCAGAACCGGGACGGATCAAGAGACCCAGTACTTC.